This TCR beta chain appears in the sequencing data of a study of patients and donors after allogeneic stem cell transplantation. TCRdb re-derived calls from the RT-PCR reads in MiXCR, one entry per CDR3 protein. Of 920,000 or so distinct CDR3 sequences in the sample, approximately 18% were seen once. V was cut by 4 bases and J by 6 bases, with 9 bases left in between. Germline CDR1 is LGHDT and CDR2 is YNNKEL (reference sequence). The CDR3 is made up of 12 amino acids. This clonotype turned up a few times. The rearrangement uses TRBV3-1 and TRBJ1-2; D gene ambiguous. Sequenced input: blood, either unsorted or a sorted T cell fraction (not recorded which). This receptor was identified in a human donor who was either an allogeneic HSCT recipient or a stem cell or donor lymphocyte infusion donor (not recorded which). It is not recorded whose cells these are; they may come from a transplant donor. The CDR3 DNA reads TGTGCCAGCAGCCGGCGGACTCATGGCTACACCTTC. Its translation is CASSRRTHGYTF.